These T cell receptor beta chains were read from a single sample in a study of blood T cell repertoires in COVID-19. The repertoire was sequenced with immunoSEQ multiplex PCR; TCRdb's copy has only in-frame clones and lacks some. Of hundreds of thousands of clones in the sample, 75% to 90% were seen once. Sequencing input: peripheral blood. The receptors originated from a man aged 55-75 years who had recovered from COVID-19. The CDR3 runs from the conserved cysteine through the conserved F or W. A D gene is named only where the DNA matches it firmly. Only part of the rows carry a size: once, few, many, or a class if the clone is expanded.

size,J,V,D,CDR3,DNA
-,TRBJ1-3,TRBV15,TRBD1,CATSRGQGNTIYF,TGTGCCACCAGCAGGGGACAGGGGAACACCATATATTTT
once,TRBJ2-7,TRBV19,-,CASSIFLAGTNEQYF,TGTGCCAGTAGTATTTTCTTGGCAGGGACAAACGAGCAGTACTTC
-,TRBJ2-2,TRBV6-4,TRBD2,CASRQTSGYGELFF,TGTGCCAGTCGTCAGACTAGCGGATACGGGGAGCTGTTTTTT
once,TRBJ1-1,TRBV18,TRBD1,CASSPSGGMNTEAFF,TGTGCCAGCTCACCATCAGGGGGCATGAACACTGAAGCTTTCTTT
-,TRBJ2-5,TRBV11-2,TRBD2,CASSHGLAVVEETQYF,TGTGCCAGCAGCCATGGACTAGCGGTTGTAGAAGAGACCCAGTACTTC
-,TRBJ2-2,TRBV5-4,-,CASSRDVMGHSNTGELFF,TGTGCCAGCAGCCGGGATGTAATGGGACACTCGAACACCGGGGAGCTGTTTTTT
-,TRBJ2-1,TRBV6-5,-,CAAARRGPSRNEQFF,TGTGCCGCCGCCAGGCGGGGCCCATCGCGGAATGAGCAGTTCTTC
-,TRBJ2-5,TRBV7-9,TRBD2,CASSAPGLAGVKTQYF,TGTGCCAGCAGCGCGCCGGGACTAGCGGGAGTGAAGACCCAGTACTTC
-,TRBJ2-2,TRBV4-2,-,CASSHRTAEITGELFF,TGTGCCAGCAGCCATAGGACAGCGGAGATCACCGGGGAGCTGTTTTTT
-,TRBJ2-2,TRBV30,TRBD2,CAWRPTSATGELFF,TGTGCCTGGAGGCCGACTAGCGCCACCGGGGAGCTGTTTTTT
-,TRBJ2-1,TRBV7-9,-,CASSPAVRGQFF,TGTGCCAGCAGCCCCGCGGTGCGCGGGCAGTTCTTC
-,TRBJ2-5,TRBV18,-,CASSPPMAQETQYF,TGTGCCAGCTCACCACCGATGGCTCAAGAGACCCAGTACTTC
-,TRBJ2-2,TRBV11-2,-,CASSSPPGLRGTGELFF,TGTGCCAGCAGTTCCCCACCGGGACTCCGAGGCACCGGGGAGCTGTTTTTT
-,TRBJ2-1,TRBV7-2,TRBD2,CASSLELAGYNEQFF,TGTGCCAGCAGCTTAGAGCTAGCGGGATACAATGAGCAGTTCTTC
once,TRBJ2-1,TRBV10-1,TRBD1,CASSVGTVQFF,TGCGCCAGCAGTGTAGGGACAGTCCAGTTCTTC
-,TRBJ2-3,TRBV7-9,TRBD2,CASSLALVGGLLDTQYF,TGTGCCAGCAGCTTAGCGCTGGTCGGGGGGTTATTAGATACGCAGTATTTT
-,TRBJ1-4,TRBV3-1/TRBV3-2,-,CASSQGGAKPNEKLFF,TGTGCCAGCAGCCAGGGAGGGGCGAAACCCAATGAAAAACTGTTTTTT
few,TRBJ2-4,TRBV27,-,CASSPLTGNLPDKNIQYF,TGTGCCAGCAGTCCCCTCACAGGAAACCTCCCAGACAAAAACATTCAGTACTTC
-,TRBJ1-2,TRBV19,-,CASSIDTGARYGYTF,TGTGCCAGTAGTATAGATACTGGGGCCCGCTATGGCTACACCTTC
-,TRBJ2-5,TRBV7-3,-,CASSLLVSETQYF,TGTGCCAGCAGCCTACTAGTGTCGGAGACCCAGTACTTC
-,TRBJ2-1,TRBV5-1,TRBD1,CATNTGETYSSYNEQFF,TGCGCCACCAACACAGGGGAGACTTATAGCTCCTACAATGAGCAGTTCTTC
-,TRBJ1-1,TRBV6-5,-,CASSYSMGRAEAFF,TGTGCCAGCAGTTACTCAATGGGGCGCGCTGAAGCTTTCTTT
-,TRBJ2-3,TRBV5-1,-,CASREWAGGDTQYF,TGCGCCAGCAGGGAGTGGGCCGGGGGAGATACGCAGTATTTT
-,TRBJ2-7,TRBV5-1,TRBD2,CASSLSLAGVSGKYF,TGCGCCAGCAGCTTGTCACTAGCGGGAGTAAGCGGGAAGTACTTC
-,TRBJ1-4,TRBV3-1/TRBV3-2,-,CASGERALFF,TGTGCCAGCGGAGAGCGGGCACTGTTTTTT
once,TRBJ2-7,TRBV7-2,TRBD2,CASSLIGGGGPYEQYF,TGTGCCAGCAGCTTAATCGGCGGGGGGGGACCCTACGAGCAGTACTTC
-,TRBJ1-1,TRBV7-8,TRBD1,CASSPGDRGSIGPEAFF,TGTGCCAGCAGCCCGGGGGACAGGGGATCGATAGGTCCTGAAGCTTTCTTT
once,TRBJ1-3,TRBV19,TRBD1,CASSFDRAGNTIYF,TGTGCCAGTAGTTTCGACAGGGCTGGAAACACCATATATTTT
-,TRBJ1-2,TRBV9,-,CASSVRTATSHGYTF,TGTGCCAGCAGCGTGCGGACAGCGACGTCCCATGGCTACACCTTC
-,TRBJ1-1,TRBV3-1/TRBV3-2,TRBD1,CASNGQGNTEAFF,TGTGCCAGCAATGGACAGGGGAACACTGAAGCTTTCTTT
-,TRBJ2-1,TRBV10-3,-,CAISESPGRGKLNEQFF,TGTGCCATCAGTGAGTCGCCGGGGCGGGGAAAACTCAATGAGCAGTTCTTC
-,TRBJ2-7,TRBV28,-,CASSRTNTYEQYF,TGTGCCAGCAGTCGGACTAACACCTACGAGCAGTACTTC
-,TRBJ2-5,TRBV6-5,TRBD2,CASSYVAGVGETQYF,TGTGCCAGCAGCTACGTAGCGGGAGTAGGGGAGACCCAGTACTTC
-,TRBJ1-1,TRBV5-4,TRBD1,CASADRGVMNTEAFF,TGTGCCAGCGCAGACAGGGGAGTCATGAACACTGAAGCTTTCTTT
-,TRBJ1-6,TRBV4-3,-,CASSQVEQGRNSPLHF,TGCGCCAGCAGCCAAGTTGAACAGGGCCGTAATTCACCCCTCCACTTT
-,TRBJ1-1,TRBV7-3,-,CASSLKPSGVTEAFF,TGTGCCAGCAGCTTAAAACCTTCAGGGGTGACTGAAGCTTTCTTT
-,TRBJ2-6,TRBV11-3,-,CASSPGWGGGSGANVLTF,TGTGCCAGCAGCCCAGGGTGGGGGGGCGGCTCTGGGGCCAACGTCCTGACTTTC
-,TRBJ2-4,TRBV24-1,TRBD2,CASLQRGGRSSAKNIQYF,TGTGCCTCCCTTCAGCGGGGCGGACGATCCTCTGCCAAAAACATTCAGTACTTC
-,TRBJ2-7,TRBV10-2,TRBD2,CASSESSGASYEQYF,TGCGCCAGCAGTGAGTCTAGCGGGGCCTCCTACGAGCAGTACTTC
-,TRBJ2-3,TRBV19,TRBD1,CASSMTGTGTDTQYF,TGTGCCAGTAGTATGACCGGGACAGGCACAGATACGCAGTATTTT
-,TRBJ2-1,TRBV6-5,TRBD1,CASSNGQGANEQFF,TGTGCCAGCAGTAATGGACAGGGGGCAAATGAGCAGTTCTTC
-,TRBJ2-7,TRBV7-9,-,CASSLGGQTYEQYF,TGTGCCAGCAGCTTAGGTGGGCAGACCTACGAGCAGTACTTC
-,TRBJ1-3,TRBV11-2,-,CASSLRVDTIYF,TGTGCCAGCAGCTTACGGGTGGACACCATATATTTT
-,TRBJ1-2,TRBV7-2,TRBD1,CASSSPGQGYGYTF,TGTGCCAGCAGCTCTCCGGGACAGGGTTATGGCTACACCTTC
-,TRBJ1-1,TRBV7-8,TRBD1,CASSLQGQLNTEAFF,TGTGCCAGCAGCCTACAGGGACAGCTGAACACTGAAGCTTTCTTT